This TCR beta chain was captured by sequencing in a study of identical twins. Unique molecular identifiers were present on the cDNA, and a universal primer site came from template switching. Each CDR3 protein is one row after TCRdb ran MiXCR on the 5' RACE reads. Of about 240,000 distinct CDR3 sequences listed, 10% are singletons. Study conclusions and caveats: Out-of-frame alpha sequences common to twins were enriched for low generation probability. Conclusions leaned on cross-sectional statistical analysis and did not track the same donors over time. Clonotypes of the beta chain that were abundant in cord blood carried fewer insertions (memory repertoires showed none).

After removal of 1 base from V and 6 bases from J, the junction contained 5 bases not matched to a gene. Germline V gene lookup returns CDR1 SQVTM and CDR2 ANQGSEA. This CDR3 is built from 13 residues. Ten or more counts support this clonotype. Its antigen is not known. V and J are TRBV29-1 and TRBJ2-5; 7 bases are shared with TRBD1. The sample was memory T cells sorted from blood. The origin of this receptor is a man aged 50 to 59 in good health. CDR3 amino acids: CSVEVDRAKTQYF. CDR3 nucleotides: TGCAGCGTTGAAGTCGACAGGGCGAAGACCCAGTACTTC. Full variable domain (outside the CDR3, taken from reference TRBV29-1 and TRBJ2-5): SAVISQKPSRDICQRGTSLTIQCQVDSQVTMMFWYRQQPGQSLTLIATANQGSEATYESGFVIDKFPISRPNLTFSTLTVSNMSPEDSSIYLCSVEVDRAKTQYFGPGTRLLVL.